A single count supports the clone carrying this TCR beta chain. The method was immunoSEQ multiplex PCR; TCRdb's version includes in-frame clones alone and lacks a portion of them. Of a few hundred thousand clones listed, approximately 95% are singletons. Germline CDR1 is LGHNA and CDR2 is YSLEER. Trimming took 0 bases from V and 0 from J; bases not matched to a gene: 12. This CDR3 spans 20 amino acids. This record belongs to a study of shared T cell receptors in the human thymus. This receptor was identified in a human donor. The chain joins TRBV4-3 to TRBJ2-3; 10 bases agree with TRBD2. Material for sequencing was thymocytes. CDR3 sequence: CASSQDGLAGAIFSTDTQYF. In nucleotides, the CDR3 is TGCGCCAGCAGCCAAGATGGGCTAGCGGGAGCGATTTTTAGCACAGATACGCAGTATTTT.